Below, one TCR beta chain is given with its context. This sample was included in a study of blood T cell repertoires in COVID-19. Under the authors' procedure: Reference gene primer amplification in the assay estimated nucleated cell counts. Profiled with immunoSEQ multiplex PCR; TCRdb holds only in-frame clones, not every one. D and trimming come from the DNA, and the V and J calls and clone size come from that table. The table records roughly 140,000 clones, 65% to 90% of them present only once. The trim removed 6 bases at V and 1 base at J, leaving 0 bases unmatched. The CDR3 contains 15 residues. CDR1 is SGHAT, CDR2 FQNNGV, per germline.

This rearrangement joins TRBV11-2 to TRBJ2-5; 15 bases are shared with TRBD2. The receptor comes from a woman in her fifties or sixties in a cohort sampled during active or convalescent COVID-19. The specimen sequenced was peripheral blood. The CDR3 sequence: CASRGLAGGQETQYF. The CDR3 bases are TGTGCCAGCAGGGGACTAGCGGGGGGCCAAGAGACCCAGTACTTC.